This TCR beta chain appears in the sequencing data of a study of blood T cell repertoires in COVID-19. Looking at the study overall: Material from acute and convalescent COVID-19 was sourced from the United States, Italy and Spain. T cells, B-cell-depleted T cells, or PBMCs provided the cDNA or gDNA that served as material.

This clone showed up just once. This CDR3 contains 17 residues. CDR1 is LNHDA and CDR2 is SQIVND in the germline V gene (reference sequence). The V end lost 5 bases, the J end lost 3 bases, and 22 bases lay between the germline ends. The authors' processing: Reference gene primer amplification gave nucleated cell count estimates. Using immunoSEQ multiplex PCR, the repertoire was profiled, and TCRdb retains in-frame clones only, with some absent. That table gives V, J and clone size, and the DNA gave D and trimming. The table lists about 380,000 clones, less than 85% of them singletons. This sequence originates from a woman aged 18 to 35 with acute or convalescent COVID-19. The V and J genes are TRBV19 and TRBJ1-2; D remains ambiguous. The sample comprised peripheral blood. CDR3 sequence reads: CASSLQPLDYSDYGYTF. The CDR3 DNA reads as TGTGCCAGTAGTTTACAACCGTTGGACTATAGTGACTATGGCTACACCTTC. The complete variable domain, with remaining parts taken from reference TRBV19 and TRBJ1-2, reads DGGITQSPKYLFRKEGQNVTLSCEQNLNHDAMYWYRQDPGQGLRLIYYSQIVNDFQKGDIAEGYSVSREKKESFPLTVTSAQKNPTAFYLCASSLQPLDYSDYGYTFGSGTRLTVV.